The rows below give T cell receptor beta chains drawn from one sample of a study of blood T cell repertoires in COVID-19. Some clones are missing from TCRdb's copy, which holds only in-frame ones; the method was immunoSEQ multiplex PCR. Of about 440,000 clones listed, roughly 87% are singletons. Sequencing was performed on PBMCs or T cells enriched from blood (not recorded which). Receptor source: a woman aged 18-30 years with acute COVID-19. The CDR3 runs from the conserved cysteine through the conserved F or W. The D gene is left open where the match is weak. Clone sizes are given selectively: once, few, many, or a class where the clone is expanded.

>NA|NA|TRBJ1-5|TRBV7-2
TGTGCCAGCAGCACCGGGACAAATCAGCCCCAGCATTTT
CASSTGTNQPQHF
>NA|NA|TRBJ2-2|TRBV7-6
TGTGCCAGCAGCTTTGCAGGGGGGACTAACACCGGGGAGCTGTTTTTT
CASSFAGGTNTGELFF
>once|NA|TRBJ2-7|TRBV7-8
TGTGCCAGCAGCTCACCCCGGGACACGTCTAAGGAGCAGTACTTC
CASSSPRDTSKEQYF
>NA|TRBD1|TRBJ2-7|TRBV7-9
TGTGCCAGCAGCCGAGGACAGGGTATACACTACGAGCAGTACTTC
CASSRGQGIHYEQYF
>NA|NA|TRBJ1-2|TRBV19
TGTGCCAGTAACCGGGGAGGGTATGACTATGGCTACACCTTC
CASNRGGYDYGYTF
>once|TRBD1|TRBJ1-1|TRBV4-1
TGCGCCAGCAGCCAAGATTTTGGGACAGGGAACACTGAAGCTTTCTTT
CASSQDFGTGNTEAFF
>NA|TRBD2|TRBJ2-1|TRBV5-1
TGCGCCAGCAGCCGTAGCGGGGGGGCCCTCGGTGAGCAGTTCTTC
CASSRSGGALGEQFF
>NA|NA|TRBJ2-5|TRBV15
TGTGCCACCAGCAGAGATAATACGGGCCAAGAGACCCAGTACTTC
CATSRDNTGQETQYF
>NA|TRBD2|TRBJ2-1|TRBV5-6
TGTGCCAGCACTAGCGGAGCATACAATGAGCAGTTCTTC
CASTSGAYNEQFF
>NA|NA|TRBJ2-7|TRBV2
TGTGCCAGCAGTGAACCCCCTTCGGGTTCCTACGAGCAGTACTTC
CASSEPPSGSYEQYF
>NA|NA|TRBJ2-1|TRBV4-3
TGCGCCAGCAGCCAAGTCTCCGGGAGCAAATCCAATGAGCAGTTCTTC
CASSQVSGSKSNEQFF
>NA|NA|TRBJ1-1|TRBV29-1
TGCAGCGTTGAAGATGGCCGGGACATCCGGCAGGCTTTCTTT
CSVEDGRDIRQAFF
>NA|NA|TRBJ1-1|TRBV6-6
TGTGCCAGCAGAAAGACACTGAACACTGAAGCTTTCTTT
CASRKTLNTEAFF
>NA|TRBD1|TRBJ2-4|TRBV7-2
TGTGCCAGCAGCAGCCGGACAGGGGTTAAAAACATTCAGTACTTC
CASSSRTGVKNIQYF
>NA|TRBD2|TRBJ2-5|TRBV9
TGTGCCAGCAGTCAGAGCGGGAAAGACGGTCAAGAGACCCAGTACTTC
CASSQSGKDGQETQYF
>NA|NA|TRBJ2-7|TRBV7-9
TGTGCCAGCGGAGTCTCTAGCACCTACGAGCAGTACTTC
CASGVSSTYEQYF
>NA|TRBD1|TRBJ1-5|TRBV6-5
TGTGCCAGCAGTTACGAGAGGGGGCGTCAGCCCCAGCATTTT
CASSYERGRQPQHF
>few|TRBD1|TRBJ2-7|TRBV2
TGTGCCAGCAGTGGACAGGGAGTGGTGTACGAGCAGTACTTC
CASSGQGVVYEQYF
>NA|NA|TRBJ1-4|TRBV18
TGTGCCAGCTCACCAAACTGGGAGGACATGAATGAAAAACTGTTTTTT
CASSPNWEDMNEKLFF
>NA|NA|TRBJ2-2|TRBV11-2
TGTGCCAGCAGCTGGGGCTTTGGGACAACGAACACCGGGGAGCTGTTTTTT
CASSWGFGTTNTGELFF
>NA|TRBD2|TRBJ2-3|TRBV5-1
TGCGCCAGCCGGAAAATACTAGCGGGAAGCACAGATACGCAGTATTTT
CASRKILAGSTDTQYF
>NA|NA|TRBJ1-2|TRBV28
TGTGCCAGCAGTTTATCGCAGGGCTTTACTTCCAGGCTGGCAGGCTACACCTTC
CASSLSQGFTSRLAGYTF
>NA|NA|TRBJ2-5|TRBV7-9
TGTGCCAGCAGCTTAGTAGTATCGCGGGGAGAGACCCAGTACTTC
CASSLVVSRGETQYF
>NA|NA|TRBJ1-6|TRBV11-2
TGTGCCAGCAGCTTAGGTCGCGGAGGGCATTCACCCCTCCACTTT
CASSLGRGGHSPLHF
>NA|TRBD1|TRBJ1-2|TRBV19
TGTGCCAGTAGTACTGGACAGGGAGGGACCTATGGCTACACCTTC
CASSTGQGGTYGYTF
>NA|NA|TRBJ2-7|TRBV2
TGTGCCGGCTCTAGCTCCTACGAGCAGTACTTC
CAGSSSYEQYF
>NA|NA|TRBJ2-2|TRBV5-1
TGCGCCAGCAGCTTGGCCATTGCAGGGGATGGTATGCTGTTTTTT
CASSLAIAGDGMLFF
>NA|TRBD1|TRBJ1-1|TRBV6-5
TGTGCCAGCGGACAGGGAAGAACTGAAGCTTTCTTT
CASGQGRTEAFF
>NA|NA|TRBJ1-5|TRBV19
TGTGCCAGTAGTCCCACATCGGCAGGATTACAGCCCCAGCATTTT
CASSPTSAGLQPQHF
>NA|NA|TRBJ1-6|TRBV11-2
TGTGCCAGCAGCCCTCCCAGGGGCCATTCACCCCTCCACTTT
CASSPPRGHSPLHF
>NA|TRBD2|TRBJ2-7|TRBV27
TGTGCCAGCAGTCCTTCGACTAGCGGGAGGGGGGAGCAGTACTTC
CASSPSTSGRGEQYF
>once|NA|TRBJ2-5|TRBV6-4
TGTGCCAGCAGTGAGACAGGGGAGGGAGAGACCCAGTACTTC
CASSETGEGETQYF
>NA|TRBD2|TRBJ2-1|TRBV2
TGTGCCAGCAGTGAGCGGGGGGGTTATGAGCAGTTCTTC
CASSERGGYEQFF
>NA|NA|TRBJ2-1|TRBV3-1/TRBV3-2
TGTGCCAGCAGCCCCCGCGGACAGACAGGGCAGTTCTTC
CASSPRGQTGQFF
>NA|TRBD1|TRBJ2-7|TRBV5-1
TGCGCCAGCAGCTTTGGGACAGCCTACGAGCAGTACTTC
CASSFGTAYEQYF
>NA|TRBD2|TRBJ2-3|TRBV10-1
TGCGCCAGCAGTGAGGGACTAGCGGGAGTTGGAGATACGCAGTATTTT
CASSEGLAGVGDTQYF
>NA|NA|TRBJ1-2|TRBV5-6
TGTGCCAGCAGCTTATGGGGCGATGGCTACACCTTC
CASSLWGDGYTF
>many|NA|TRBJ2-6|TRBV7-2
TGTGCCAGCAGCTTAGACGGCTCTGGGGCCAACGTCCTGACTTTC
CASSLDGSGANVLTF
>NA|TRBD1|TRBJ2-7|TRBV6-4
TGTGCCAGCAGGGGGACAGGGGACTCCTACGAGCAGTACTTC
CASRGTGDSYEQYF
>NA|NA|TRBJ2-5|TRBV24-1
TGTGCCACCAGTGATTCAAACTTAGAGACCCAGTACTTC
CATSDSNLETQYF
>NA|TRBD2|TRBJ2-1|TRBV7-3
TGTGCCAGCAGCCGGGGGACTAGCGGGGCTCGAGAGCAGTTCTTC
CASSRGTSGAREQFF
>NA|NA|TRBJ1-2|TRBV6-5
TGTGCCAGCAGTTCCAGGGTAGGCTACACCTTC
CASSSRVGYTF
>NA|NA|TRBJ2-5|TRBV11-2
TGTGCCAGCAGCTCCCTAGGGGCGGGACAAGAGACCCAGTACTTC
CASSSLGAGQETQYF
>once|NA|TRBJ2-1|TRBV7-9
TGTGCCAGCAGCTCCGACTCGGATGAGCAGTTCTTC
CASSSDSDEQFF
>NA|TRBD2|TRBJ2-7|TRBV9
TGTGCCAGCAGCGTAGAGGGTAGCGGGAGGGCCGAGCAGTACTTC
CASSVEGSGRAEQYF
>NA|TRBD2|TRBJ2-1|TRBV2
TGTGCCAGCAGTGAAACGCTAGCGGGGGGCTCCTACAATGAGCAGTTCTTC
CASSETLAGGSYNEQFF
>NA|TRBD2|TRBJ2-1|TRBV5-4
TGTGCCAGCAGCCCGTGGACTAGCGGTAATGAGCAGTTCTTC
CASSPWTSGNEQFF
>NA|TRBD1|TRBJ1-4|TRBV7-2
TGTGCCAGCAGCTCAGGGACAGGGAGGGGTGAAAAACTGTTTTTT
CASSSGTGRGEKLFF
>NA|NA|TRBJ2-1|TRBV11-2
TGTGCCAGCAGCCCGGAGGTCGGGATGGGCGATGAGCAGTTCTTC
CASSPEVGMGDEQFF
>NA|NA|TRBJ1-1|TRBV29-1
TGCAGCGTTGCCCAGGGTCCTGAAGCTTTCTTT
CSVAQGPEAFF
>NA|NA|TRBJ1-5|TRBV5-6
TGTGCCAGCAGCCTAGGTCAGCCCCAGCATTTT
CASSLGQPQHF
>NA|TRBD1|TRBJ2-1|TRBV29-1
TGCAGCGTTCTGCGACAGGGGGCTGAGCAGTTCTTC
CSVLRQGAEQFF
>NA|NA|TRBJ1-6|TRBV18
TGTGCCAGCTCACTACAGGGTGCCGTGGGTTCACCCCTCCACTTT
CASSLQGAVGSPLHF
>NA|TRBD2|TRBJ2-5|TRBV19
TGTGCCAGTACCCCTACCCCTGGACTAGCGGGAGTGGCCCAGTACTTC
CASTPTPGLAGVAQYF
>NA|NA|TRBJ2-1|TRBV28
TGTGCCAGCAGTTTTAGGCGGGAGCAGTTCTTC
CASSFRREQFF
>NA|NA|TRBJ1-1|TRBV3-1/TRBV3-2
TGTGCCAGCAGCCGCGGGGGGGCTTTGAACACTGAAGCTTTCTTT
CASSRGGALNTEAFF